One sample yielded the 13 T cell receptor beta chains listed below, sequenced in a study of shared clonotypes between healthy human individuals. Sequencing was performed with immunoSEQ multiplex PCR; in TCRdb, only in-frame clones are kept and a portion is missing. The data hold hundreds of thousands of clones, with 76% observed a single time. Sample: PBMCs. The receptors come from a woman aged 40 to 50 in good health. Some clones in this sample may be carry-over from other donors' samples.

The CDR3 region has the DNA TGTGCCAGCAAAGGACTAGCGGGAGGAGGCGAGCAGTACTTC. This translates into CASKGLAGGGEQYF. This chain connects TRBV6-6 to TRBJ2-7; 14 bases line up with TRBD2. From germline, CDR1 is MNHNY and CDR2 SVGAGI (reference sequence). J gave up 6 bases and V 7 bases, and 5 bases lay outside the gene matches. The CDR3 length is 14 residues.

The gene calls are TRBV21-1 and TRBJ2-3; the table's D gene call, TRBD2, was not cross checked with the DNA. TRBV21-1 is given as a pseudogene. This CDR3 comprises 11 residues. The chain's CDR3 is CASSSIDTQYF. As DNA, the CDR3 is TGTGCCAGCAGCAGTATAGATACGCAGTATTTT.

The chain recombines TRBV18 with TRBJ2-7; D may be TRBD1 (7 bases). The CDR3 extends over 14 amino acids. The germline V gene encodes CDR1 KGHSH and CDR2 LQKENI. V shed 8 bases and J shed 0 bases, with 14 bases lying between them. The CDR3 region is CASTGQGGSYEQYF. The CDR3 nucleotides read TGTGCCAGCACGGGGCAGGGGGGCTCCTACGAGCAGTACTTC.

Note on this clone: A much larger clone lies one base from this, so it may be a read error. The chain recombines TRBV7-9 with TRBJ2-5; 9 bases line up with TRBD2. Germline CDR1 and CDR2: SEHNR and FQNEAQ (reference sequence). CDR3 length: 14 amino acids. V was pared by 3 bases and J by 1 base, with 0 bases of the junction left unmatched. The chain's CDR3 is CASSFSGSQETQYF. The CDR3 bases are TGTGCCAGCAGCTTTAGCGGGAGCCAAGAGACCCAGTACTTC. The full variable domain, completed using reference TRBV7-9 and TRBJ2-5, is DTGVSQNPRHKITKRGQNVTFRCDPISEHNRLYWYRQTLGQGPEFLTYFQNEAQLEKSRLLSDRFSAERPKGSFSTLEIQRTEQGDSAMYLCASSFSGSQETQYFGPGTRLLVL.

The rearrangement joins TRBV25-1 to TRBJ2-5; perhaps TRBD1 as D (6 bases). Gene TRBJ2-7 matches the end of the DNA better, so the J call may be wrong. The CDR3 covers 17 residues. Germline V CDR1 and CDR2: MGHDK, SYGVNS. CDR3 nucleotide sequence: TGTGCCAGCAGTGAATCAAGGCAGACAGGAAGAACCTACGAGCAGTACTTC. Protein product: CASSESRQTGRTYEQYF.

The rearrangement links TRBV2 to TRBJ2-7, with 13 positions matching TRBD2. Per the germline V gene, CDR1 is SNHLY and CDR2 is FYNNEI. With 7 bases clipped from V and 4 bases from J, the junction kept 10 bases outside the gene matches. CDR3 size: 16 residues. The CDR3 loop is CASTDRTSGRRYEQYF. DNA for the CDR3: TGTGCCAGCACTGACCGGACTAGCGGGAGACGGTACGAGCAGTACTTC.

CDR3 sequence reads: CASRRTFRETQYF. CDR3 DNA sequence: TGTGCCAGCAGAAGGACTTTTAGGGAGACCCAGTACTTC. V is TRBV27 and J is TRBJ2-5, with D perhaps matching TRBD2 (5 bases). The CDR3 spans 13 residues. Deletions cut 6 bases from V and 5 bases from J, with 13 bases between. Looked up from germline, CDR1 is MNHEY and CDR2 is SMNVEV (reference sequence).

The chain joins TRBV28 to TRBJ2-2; D possibly matches TRBD1 or TRBD2 (5 bases each). Germline values: CDR1 MDHEN, CDR2 SYDVKM. CDR3 length: 16 residues. The V gene lost 5 bases and the J gene lost 4 bases, with 17 bases spanning the gap. The CDR3 bases are TGTGCCAGCAGTACCTTGAGGGGAGTTGGCACCGGGGAGCTGTTTTTT. Protein: CASSTLRGVGTGELFF.

This clone showed up many times. This sample also contains other DNA sequences that code for the same CDR3. The chain uses TRBV29-1 and TRBJ1-1; D is unclear. The V end was cut by 4 bases, the J end by 1 base, with 7 bases between. The CDR3 spans 12 residues. Germline V gene lookup returns CDR1 SQVTM and CDR2 ANQGSEA. CDR3 in amino acids: CSVGSGNTEAFF. The CDR3 DNA reads TGCAGCGTTGGCAGCGGGAACACTGAAGCTTTCTTT.

V gene TRBV11-2 combines with J gene TRBJ1-3, with no clear D. CDR1 and CDR2 from the germline V gene are SGHAT and FQNNGV. CDR3 length: 15 residues. The V end lost 0 bases, the J end lost 7 bases, and 13 bases lay between the germline ends. The CDR3 sequence: CASSLDLMGPNTIYF. The CDR3 nucleotides read TGTGCCAGCAGCTTAGATCTGATGGGCCCCAACACCATATATTTT.

This clone was seen a few times. V gene TRBV7-8 combines with J gene TRBJ1-2, with a possible D match to TRBD1 (6 bases). V dropped 1 base and J dropped 1 base, with 10 bases sitting between them. The germline V gene encodes CDR1 SGHVS and CDR2 FQNEAQ. The CDR3 is 15 amino acids. The CDR3 DNA is TGTGCCAGCAGCTTAGAAGCCAGGGGTAACTATGGCTACACCTTC. Translated, it gives CASSLEARGNYGYTF.

The rearrangement joins TRBV4-3 to TRBJ2-7; either TRBD1 or TRBD2 may fit D (5 bases each). Germline V CDR1 and CDR2: LGHNA, YSLEER. The CDR3 totals 13 residues. Trimming took 0 bases from V and 7 from J, leaving 10 bases between them. In nucleotides, the CDR3 is TGCGCCAGCAGCCAAGATAACTGGGGGGAGCAGTACTTC. Translated, it gives CASSQDNWGEQYF.

Remarks on this clone: Likely a read error: the CDR3 ends without its conserved phenylalanine or tryptophan. The DNA is left out, because the CDR3 cannot be placed on it with certainty; the CDR3 is given as TCRdb lists it. V gene TRBV5-6 combines with J gene TRBJ1-2; no check of the table's D call, TRBD1, against the DNA was made. With termini counted, the CDR3 has 12 amino acids. Per germline, CDR1 SGHDT and CDR2 YYEEEE. CDR3 sequence: CASSSKGRQRRI.